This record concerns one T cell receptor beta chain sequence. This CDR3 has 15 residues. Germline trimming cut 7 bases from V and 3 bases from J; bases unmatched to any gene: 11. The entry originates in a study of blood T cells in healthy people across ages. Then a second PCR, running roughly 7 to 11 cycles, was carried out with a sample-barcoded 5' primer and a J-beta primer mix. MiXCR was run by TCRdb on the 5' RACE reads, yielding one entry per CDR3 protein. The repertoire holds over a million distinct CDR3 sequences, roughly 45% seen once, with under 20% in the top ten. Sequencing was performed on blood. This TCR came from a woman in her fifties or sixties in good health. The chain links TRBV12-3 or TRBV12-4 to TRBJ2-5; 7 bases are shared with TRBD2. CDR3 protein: CASTILSLAEETQYF. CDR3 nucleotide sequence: TGTGCCAGCACCATACTCTCTCTAGCGGAAGAGACCCAGTACTTC.